These 10 T cell receptor beta chains were all obtained from the same sample, sequenced in a study of vaccination effects on CD4 cells after COVID-19. Clones were sequenced by immunoSEQ multiplex PCR, and TCRdb holds only the in-frame ones, with some missing. The sample holds about 28,000 clones, about 73% seen once. The antigens these receptors bind are not known. CD4+ T cells specific for antigen were expanded with viral peptide pools by the ViraFEST assay before sequencing. CD4+ T cell isolation took place after 10 days of culture. Vaccine administered to participants consisted of two doses of either BNT162b2 or mRNA-1273. The sequenced sample was CD4+ T cells from PBMCs cultured with HCoV-NL63 spike peptides, obtained after COVID-19 vaccination. All receptors derive from a human donor who received a COVID-19 vaccine.

The V gene is TRBV24-1, the J gene TRBJ2-7; D is unclear. V was pared by 3 bases and J by 0 bases, with 14 bases between. Germline CDR1 reads KGHDR; CDR2 reads SFDVKD. CDR3 length equals 16 residues. The CDR3 reads CATSDQPSANSYEQYF. CDR3 nucleotides: TGTGCCACCAGTGATCAACCCTCAGCGAACTCCTACGAGCAGTACTTC.

The chain couples TRBV5-6 to TRBJ2-1, with D perhaps TRBD2 (5 bases). The CDR3 is 15 residues long. V lost 2 bases and J lost 3, with 12 bases in between. From germline, CDR1 is SGHDT and CDR2 YYEEEE. The CDR3 coding sequence is TGTGCCAGCAGCTTCGTAACTAGTGGCTACAATGAGCAGTTCTTC. Amino acid sequence: CASSFVTSGYNEQFF.

The chain is built from TRBV5-1 and TRBJ1-5; tentatively, D is TRBD1 (6 bases). CDR1 is SGHRS and CDR2 is YFSETQ in the germline V gene. V lost 0 bases and J lost 1, with 8 bases in between. The CDR3 totals 15 residues. DNA for the CDR3: TGCGCCAGCAGCTTGGGTCAGGGGAGCAATCAGCCCCAGCATTTT. Protein: CASSLGQGSNQPQHF.

This clone was seen more than once but under ten times. V usage is TRBV3-1 (or the pseudogene TRBV3-2) and J usage is TRBJ2-7; no reliable D call. Trimming took off 1 base at V and 5 bases at J, with 6 bases between the two ends. CDR1 and CDR2 (germline): LGHDT, YNNKEL (reference sequence). The CDR3 is made up of 12 amino acids. In nucleotides, the CDR3 is TGTGCCAGCAGCCAAGTGCGGAACGAGCAGTACTTC. It is translated as CASSQVRNEQYF.

The V call is TRBV7-2, the J call TRBJ2-1; 13 bases are shared with TRBD2. From germline, CDR1 is SGHTA and CDR2 FQGNSA. CDR3 size: 16 residues. V shed 6 bases, J shed 5 bases, and the junction held 7 bases outside the gene matches. The CDR3 region has the DNA TGTGCCAGCAGGCCTCAACTAGCGGGAGGGGACAATGAGCAGTTCTTC. As protein: CASRPQLAGGDNEQFF.

DNA of the CDR3: TGCAGTGCTAGTCTAGCGGGATACAATGAGCAGTTCTTC. Residues: CSASLAGYNEQFF. The rearrangement uses TRBV20-1 and TRBJ2-1, with 9 bases lining up with TRBD2. The germline CDR1 and CDR2 sequences are DFQATT and SNEGSKA (reference sequence). The CDR3 spans 13 residues. The V gene end was trimmed by 3 bases and the J gene end by 4 bases; junction bases not matched to a gene: 1.

The V and J genes are TRBV7-2 and TRBJ1-2; a possible D gene is TRBD1 (5 bases). Trimming pared 0 bases from V and 5 bases from J, leaving 16 bases between. Germline CDR1 is SGHTA and CDR2 is FQGNSA. The CDR3 length is 16 residues. CDR3 in DNA: TGTGCCAGCAGCTTAGCCGCCGGGGGTACCATGTATGGCTACACCTTC. It encodes CASSLAAGGTMYGYTF.

The CDR3 region is CASSAADTDTQYF. Written as DNA, the CDR3 is TGCGCCAGCAGTGCGGCAGACACAGATACGCAGTATTTT. The chain is built from TRBV10-1 and TRBJ2-3; D remains unclear. This CDR3 is 13 amino acids long. V was trimmed by 4 bases and J by 2 bases, leaving 7 bases between them. Germline assignment: CDR1 WNHNN and CDR2 SYGVQD (reference sequence).

CDR3 in DNA: TGTGCCAGCAGTAGACAGGGTTCCCTGAACACTGAAGCTTTCTTT. This translates into CASSRQGSLNTEAFF. V gene TRBV25-1 combines with J gene TRBJ1-1; 7 nucleotides match TRBD1. The CDR3 length is 15 residues. After removal of 5 bases from V and 0 bases from J, the junction contained 6 bases not matched to a gene. Germline CDR1 and CDR2: MGHDK and SYGVNS.

V is TRBV19 and J is TRBJ2-7, with 13 bases identical to TRBD2. The junction had 2 bases not matched to a gene; V was cut back by 4 bases and J by 2 bases. This CDR3 region has 15 residues. The germline gives CDR1 LNHDA, CDR2 SQIVND (reference sequence). CDR3: CASSTTSGRPYEQYF. As DNA, the CDR3 is TGTGCCAGTAGTACGACTAGCGGGAGGCCCTACGAGCAGTACTTC.